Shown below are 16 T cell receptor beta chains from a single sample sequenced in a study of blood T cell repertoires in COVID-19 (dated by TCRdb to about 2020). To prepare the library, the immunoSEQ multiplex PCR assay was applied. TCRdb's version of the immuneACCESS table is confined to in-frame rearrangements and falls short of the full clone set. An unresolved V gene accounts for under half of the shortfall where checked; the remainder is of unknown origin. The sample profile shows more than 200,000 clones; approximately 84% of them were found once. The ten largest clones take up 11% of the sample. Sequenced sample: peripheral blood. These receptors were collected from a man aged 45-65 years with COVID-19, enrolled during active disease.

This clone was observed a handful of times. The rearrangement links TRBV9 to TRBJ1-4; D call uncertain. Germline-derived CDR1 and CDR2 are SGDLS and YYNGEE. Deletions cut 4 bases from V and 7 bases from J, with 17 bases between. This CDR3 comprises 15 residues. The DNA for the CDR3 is TGTGCCAGCAGCCCCCCCGGTGGAGGCGGTGAAAAACTGTTTTTT. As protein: CASSPPGGGGEKLFF.

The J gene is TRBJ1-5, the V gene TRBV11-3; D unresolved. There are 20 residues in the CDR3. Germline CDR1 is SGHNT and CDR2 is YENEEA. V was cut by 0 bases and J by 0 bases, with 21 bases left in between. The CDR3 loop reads CASSLDGFGTYEDSNQPQHF. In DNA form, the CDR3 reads TGTGCCAGCAGCTTAGACGGTTTTGGCACCTACGAGGATAGCAATCAGCCCCAGCATTTT.

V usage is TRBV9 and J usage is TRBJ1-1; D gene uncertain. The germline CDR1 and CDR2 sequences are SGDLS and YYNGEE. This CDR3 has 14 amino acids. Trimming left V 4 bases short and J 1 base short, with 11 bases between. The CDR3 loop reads CASSRGLENTEAFF. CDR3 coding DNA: TGTGCCAGCAGCCGAGGGTTGGAGAACACTGAAGCTTTCTTT. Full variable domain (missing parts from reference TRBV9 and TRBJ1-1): DSGVTQTPKHLITATGQRVTLRCSPRSGDLSVYWYQQSLDQGLQFLIQYYNGEERAKGNILERFSAQQFPDLHSELNLSSLELGDSALYFCASSRGLENTEAFFGQGTRLTVV.

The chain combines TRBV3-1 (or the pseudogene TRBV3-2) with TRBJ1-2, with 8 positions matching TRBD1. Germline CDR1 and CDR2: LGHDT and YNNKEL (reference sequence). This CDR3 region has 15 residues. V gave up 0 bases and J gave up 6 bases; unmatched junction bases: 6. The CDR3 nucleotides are TGTGCCAGCAGCCAAGACCTCAGGGGGCAGGATGGCTACACCTTC. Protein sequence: CASSQDLRGQDGYTF.

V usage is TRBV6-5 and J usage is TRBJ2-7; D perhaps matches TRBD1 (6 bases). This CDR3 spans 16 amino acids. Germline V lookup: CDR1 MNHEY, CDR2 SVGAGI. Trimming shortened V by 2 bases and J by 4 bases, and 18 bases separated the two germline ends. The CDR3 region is CASSYTQGPMPYEQYF. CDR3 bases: TGTGCCAGCAGTTACACCCAGGGGCCGATGCCATACGAGCAGTACTTC.

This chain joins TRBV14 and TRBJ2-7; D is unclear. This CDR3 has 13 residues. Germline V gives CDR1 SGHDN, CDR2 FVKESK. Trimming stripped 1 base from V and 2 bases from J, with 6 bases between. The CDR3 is CASSQAPAYEQYF. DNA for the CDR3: TGTGCCAGCAGCCAAGCCCCCGCCTACGAGCAGTACTTC.

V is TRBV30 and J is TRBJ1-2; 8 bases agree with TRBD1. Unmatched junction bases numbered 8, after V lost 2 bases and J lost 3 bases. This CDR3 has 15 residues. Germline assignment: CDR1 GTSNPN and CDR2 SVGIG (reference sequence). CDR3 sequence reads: CAWSPSGGVYYGYTF. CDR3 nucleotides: TGTGCCTGGAGTCCGTCAGGGGGCGTTTACTATGGCTACACCTTC.

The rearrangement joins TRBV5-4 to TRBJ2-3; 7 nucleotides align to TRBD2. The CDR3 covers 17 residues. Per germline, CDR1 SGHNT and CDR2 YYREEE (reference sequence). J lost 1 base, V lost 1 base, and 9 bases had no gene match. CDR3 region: CASSLFGGRGGTDTQYF. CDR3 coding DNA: TGTGCCAGCAGCTTGTTCGGCGGTCGGGGGGGCACAGATACGCAGTATTTT.

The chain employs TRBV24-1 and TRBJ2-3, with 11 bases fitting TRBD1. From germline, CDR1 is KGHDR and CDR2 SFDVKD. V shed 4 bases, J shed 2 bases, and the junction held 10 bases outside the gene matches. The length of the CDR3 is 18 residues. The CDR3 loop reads CATSDPTDRGRNTDTQYF. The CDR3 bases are TGTGCCACCAGTGACCCGACGGACAGGGGGCGGAACACAGATACGCAGTATTTT.

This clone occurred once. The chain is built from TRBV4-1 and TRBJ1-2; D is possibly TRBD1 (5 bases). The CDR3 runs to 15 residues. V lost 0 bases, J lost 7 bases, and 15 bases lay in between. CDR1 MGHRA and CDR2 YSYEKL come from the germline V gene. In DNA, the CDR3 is TGCGCCAGCAGCCAAGAGTGGGGGGGAAGCCGTGGCTACACCTTC. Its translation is CASSQEWGGSRGYTF.

In DNA form, the CDR3 reads TGTGCCAGCAGCCTATCGTCGTATAGCGTACCTGAGCAGTTCTTC. Translating it yields CASSLSSYSVPEQFF. The chain joins TRBV11-3 to TRBJ2-1; possible D gene TRBD2, 5 bases. This CDR3 region has 15 residues. V lost 5 bases, J lost 9 bases, and 20 bases lay in between. Germline CDR1 is SGHNT and CDR2 is YENEEA.

The DNA of the CDR3 is TGTGCCAGCAGCCAAGTTTCTTCCGATCAGCCCCAGCATTTT. Protein product: CASSQVSSDQPQHF. This chain joins TRBV4-2 and TRBJ1-5; no reliable D call. This CDR3 spans 14 amino acids. V was shortened by 1 base and J by 5 bases, with 9 bases between the two germline ends. Per germline, CDR1 LGHNA and CDR2 YNFKEQ.

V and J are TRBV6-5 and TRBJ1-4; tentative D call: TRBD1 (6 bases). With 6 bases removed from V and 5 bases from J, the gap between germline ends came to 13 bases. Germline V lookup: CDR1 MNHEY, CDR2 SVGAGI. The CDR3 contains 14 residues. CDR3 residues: CASSLGQFNEKLFF. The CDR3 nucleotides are TGTGCCAGCAGCTTAGGACAGTTCAATGAAAAACTGTTTTTT.

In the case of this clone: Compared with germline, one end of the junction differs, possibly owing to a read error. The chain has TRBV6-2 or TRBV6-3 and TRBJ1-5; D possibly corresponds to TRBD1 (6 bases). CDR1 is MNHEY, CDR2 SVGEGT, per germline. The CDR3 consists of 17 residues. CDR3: CASSHSRGGTSGQPQHF. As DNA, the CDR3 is TGTGCCAGCAGTCACTCGCGGGGGGGGACATCGGGCCAGCCCCAGCATTTT.

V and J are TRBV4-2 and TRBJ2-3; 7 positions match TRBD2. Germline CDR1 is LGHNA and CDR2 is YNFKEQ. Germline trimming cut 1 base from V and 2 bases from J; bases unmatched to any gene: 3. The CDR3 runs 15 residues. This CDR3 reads CASSQGSGVTDTQYF. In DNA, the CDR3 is TGTGCCAGCAGCCAAGGAAGCGGGGTCACAGATACGCAGTATTTT.

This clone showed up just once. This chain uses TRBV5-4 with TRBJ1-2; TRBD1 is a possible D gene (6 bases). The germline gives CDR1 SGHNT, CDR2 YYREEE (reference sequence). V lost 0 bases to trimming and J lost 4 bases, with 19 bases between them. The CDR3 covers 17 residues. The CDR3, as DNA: TGTGCCAGCAGCTTGGCGGGATCGGCGGGGGCGATCTATGGCTACACCTTC. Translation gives CASSLAGSAGAIYGYTF.